The rows below give T cell receptor beta chains drawn from one sample of a study of tumor-infiltrating lymphocytes in primary liver carcinoma. Each CDR3 protein gets one entry after TCRdb re-called the multiplex PCR reads with MiXCR. This table has about 54,000 distinct CDR3 sequences, about 80% appearing once. Sequenced sample: liver tumor tissue from sampling region 2. These receptors were obtained from a man aged 35 to 55 with primary liver carcinoma and hepatitis B virus infection. The CDR3 runs from the conserved cysteine through the conserved F or W. The order of the fields is J gene, clone size, V gene, D gene, CDR3 DNA, CDR3 protein. D genes are given only for firm matches. Some rows mark clone size as missing; the rest say once, few, many or name a class of expanded clone.

>TRBJ2-7|-|TRBV10-3|TRBD1
TGTGCCATCAGTGTCAGGCAGGGGGAGCACGAGCAGTACTTC
CAISVRQGEHEQYF
>TRBJ2-1|-|TRBV2|-
TGTGCCAGCAATGCAGCGGTACCCACGATCCAGCAGTTCTTC
CASNAAVPTIQQFF
>TRBJ2-3|-|TRBV6-2/TRBV6-3|-
TGTGCCAGCAGGAAACAGCAACCTAGCACAGAAACGCAGTGTTTT
CASRKQQPSTETQCF
>TRBJ2-1|-|TRBV29-1|-
TGCAGTGTTGGGTTGAGCCGAAATGGGCAGTTCTTC
CSVGLSRNGQFF
>TRBJ1-1|-|TRBV5-1|-
TGCGCCAGCAGCCAGAAGACAAGGGGCGGAGATAACACTGATGCTTTCTTT
CASSQKTRGGDNTDAFF
>TRBJ2-3|-|TRBV14|-
TGTGCCAGCAGCCAAGGACAGGCTAGCACAGATACGCAATATTTT
CASSQGQASTDTQYF
>TRBJ1-1|once|TRBV7-9|-
TGTGCCAGCAGCCGTCAGGTGCTAATGAACACTGATGCTTTCTTT
CASSRQVLMNTDAFF
>TRBJ2-1|large|TRBV6-1|-
TGTGCCAGCAGCCTTCCGACAGAGCAGTTCTTC
CASSLPTEQFF
>TRBJ1-5|many|TRBV28|TRBD1
TGTGCCAGCAGTGCCCAGGGGGGCAGCAATCAGCCCCAGCATTTT
CASSAQGGSNQPQHF
>TRBJ2-2|many|TRBV19|-
TGTGCCAGTACCTCCCAGGGAACCGGGGAGCTGTTTTTT
CASTSQGTGELFF
>TRBJ2-7|-|TRBV6-5|-
TGTACCAACAGTTACGCCTCAGACGGGACATGGGAGCAGTACTTC
CTNSYASDGTWEQYF
>TRBJ2-1|-|TRBV11-2|TRBD2
TGTGCCAGCAGCCGTCTACTGGTGGGAGGGCTCAATGAGCAGTTCTTC
CASSRLLVGGLNEQFF
>TRBJ2-7|medium-sized|TRBV11-2|TRBD1
TGTGCCAGCAGCCCCCCCCGGACAGGGTACGTCTACGAGCAGTACTTC
CASSPPRTGYVYEQYF
>TRBJ2-1|-|TRBV10-3|TRBD2
TGTGCCACCAGTGAGTCGCTTCGCGGGAGGGATGTTCAGCAGTTCTTC
CATSESLRGRDVQQFF
>TRBJ2-7|-|TRBV11-2|-
TGTGCCAGCAGCTTAACTAACACAGCCCACGAGCAGTACTTC
CASSLTNTAHEQYF
>TRBJ1-1|-|TRBV5-5|-
TGTGCCAGCAGCGGGAGGTACACTGTAGCTTTCTTT
CASSGRYTVAFF
>TRBJ2-3|-|TRBV7-9|-
TGTGCCAGCAGCTTAGGGGCAGATACGGAGTATTTT
CASSLGADTEYF
>TRBJ2-7|-|TRBV10-3|-
TGTGCCATCAGTGTTGGGGCCCTCTCCTACGAGCAGTACTTC
CAISVGALSYEQYF
>TRBJ2-5|-|TRBV29-1|TRBD2
TGTAGCATTGGTGGGAGGGCCGTTGAGACCCAGTACTTC
CSIGGRAVETQYF
>TRBJ2-2|-|TRBV10-1|-
TGCACCAGCAGTGAGTCATCGCGGTACACCGGGGAGCTGTTTTTT
CTSSESSRYTGELFF
>TRBJ2-7|-|TRBV7-9|-
TGTGCCAGCGGCTTAGCCCCCCACTACGAGCAGTACTTC
CASGLAPHYEQYF
>TRBJ2-3|-|TRBV10-3|TRBD2
TGTGCCATTAGTGCGCGGATTTTAGCGGGACTTAGCACAGATACACAGTTTTTT
CAISARILAGLSTDTQFF
>TRBJ2-5|once|TRBV4-2|-
TGTGTCAGCAGCCAAGGACAACTAGTGGGAGTCGGGGAGACCCAGTACTTC
CVSSQGQLVGVGETQYF
>TRBJ2-7|-|TRBV6-5|-
TGTGCCAACAGTTGCCGGGACATCTGTAGGCGAGGGAACGAGCAGTACTTC
CANSCRDICRRGNEQYF
>TRBJ2-5|-|TRBV5-1|-
TGCGCCAGCAGCTTGGTGTGCGGGGACGAGACCCAGTACTTC
CASSLVCGDETQYF
>TRBJ2-3|-|TRBV29-1|TRBD1
TGCAGCGTTAAGACAGGGCCGGGCACAGATACGGAGTATTTT
CSVKTGPGTDTEYF
>TRBJ1-4|-|TRBV21-1|-
TGTGCCAGCAGCAAAGAGGGACAGGGCATGACTAATGAAAAACTGTTTTTT
CASSKEGQGMTNEKLFF
>TRBJ1-2|-|TRBV14|-
TGTGCCAGCAGCCACACCAGCTTAGGCAATTGTAACTGTGGCTACACCTTC
CASSHTSLGNCNCGYTF
>TRBJ1-2|-|TRBV11-1|-
TGTGCCAGCAGTCTCTCAGGCAACTATGCCTACACCTTC
CASSLSGNYAYTF
>TRBJ2-7|medium-sized|TRBV6-5|-
TGTGCCAGCAGTTACTCTAGGGGGGTTCTGGCCTACGAGCAGTACTTC
CASSYSRGVLAYEQYF
>TRBJ2-2|-|TRBV11-2|TRBD2
TGCGCCGGCAGCTTAGTGGCGCTAGCGGGAACCGGGGAGCTGTATTTT
CAGSLVALAGTGELYF
>TRBJ1-4|many|TRBV12-3/TRBV12-4|-
TGTGCCAGCGGACTAAATGAAAAACTGTTTTTT
CASGLNEKLFF
>TRBJ2-1|-|TRBV6-5|TRBD2
TGTGCCAGCAGTCCCGGGACTGGCGGGAGGGCCGGTGCCTACAATGAGCAATTCTTC
CASSPGTGGRAGAYNEQFF
>TRBJ2-1|-|TRBV5-1|TRBD2
TGCGCCAGCGAGAAACTAGCGAGAAGCTCCTACAATGAGCAGTCCTTC
CASEKLARSSYNEQSF
>TRBJ2-5|many|TRBV13|TRBD2
TGTGCCAGCAGCTCGGGACTAGGGAGACAAGAGACCCAGTACTTC
CASSSGLGRQETQYF
>TRBJ2-7|few|TRBV29-1|TRBD2
TGCGGCGTTGTGATGACTAGCGGGTTAAGTTACGAGCAGTACTTC
CGVVMTSGLSYEQYF
>TRBJ1-2|many|TRBV5-4|-
TGTGCCAGCAGCTTGCGGGGGGGCCTTGGTGGCTACACCTTC
CASSLRGGLGGYTF
>TRBJ2-7|-|TRBV10-1|TRBD2
TGCGCCAGCAGCCCCGGGACTAGCGGGAACTGCGAGCTGTACTTC
CASSPGTSGNCELYF
>TRBJ2-7|-|TRBV4-2|TRBD1
TGTGCCAGGAGCCAAGGTGACAGGGGTGTCTACGAGCACTACTTC
CARSQGDRGVYEHYF
>TRBJ1-5|-|TRBV9|-
TGTGCCAGCAGCGCTGACGGGAATCAGCCCCAGCATTTT
CASSADGNQPQHF
>TRBJ2-5|-|TRBV12-3/TRBV12-4|-
TGTACCAGCAGTTTATGGGGGGCGGAAGAGATCCAGTACTTC
CTSSLWGAEEIQYF
>TRBJ2-7|-|TRBV12-3/TRBV12-4|-
TGTGCCAGGAGACTACAGGGCTACGAGCAGTGCTTC
CARRLQGYEQCF
>TRBJ2-1|-|TRBV11-2|-
TGTGCCAGCTGTTCAGCGGGCCCTGGTAATAAGCAGTTCTTC
CASCSAGPGNKQFF
>TRBJ2-7|-|TRBV6-5|TRBD1
TGTGCCAGCAGTCAATCCACGGGACAGGCGGATATCTACGAGCAGTATTTC
CASSQSTGQADIYEQYF
>TRBJ1-6|many|TRBV30|-
TGTGCCTGGAGTCCGAAAAGGGGTGTCGATTCACCCCTCCACTTT
CAWSPKRGVDSPLHF
>TRBJ2-1|-|TRBV5-1|-
TGCGCCAGCAACCGGGACTTGCGGTCCTCCTACAATGAGCAGTCCTTC
CASNRDLRSSYNEQSF
>TRBJ2-1|once|TRBV4-1|-
TGCGCCAGCAGCCAAGAGTTAACTAGCAGGATTGAGCAGTTCTTC
CASSQELTSRIEQFF
>TRBJ2-7|many|TRBV29-1|-
TGCAGCGTTGGCGAGGGCCCCTACGAGCAGTACTTC
CSVGEGPYEQYF
>TRBJ2-5|-|TRBV5-1|TRBD2
TGCGCCAGGGGCGATGTGACTAGCGGGAATCAAGAGACCCAGTACTTC
CARGDVTSGNQETQYF
>TRBJ2-3|-|TRBV6-5|-
TGTACCAGCCATGGAGGGAATACGCGGTATTTT
CTSHGGNTRYF
>TRBJ2-7|-|TRBV28|TRBD1
TGTGCCGGCAGTCTATCAATTCGGACAGGAGCCTACGAGCAGTACTTC
CAGSLSIRTGAYEQYF